These T cell receptor beta chains were read from a single sample in a study of PD-L1 blockade in urothelial cancer. The method was immunoSEQ multiplex PCR; TCRdb's version includes in-frame clones alone and lacks a portion of them. The sample carries 30,000 to 50,000 clones, roughly 89% recorded once. The sample consisted of PBMCs, taken around atezolizumab (anti-PD-L1) treatment. These TCRs come from a man in his sixties with urothelial cancer. Each CDR3 is given with its conserved first and last residue. D genes are given only for firm matches.

CDR3 protein: CASSLRGAALEAFF; V gene: TRBV6-5; D gene: .; J gene: TRBJ1-1
CDR3 protein: CASSFYAGNTIYF; V gene: TRBV27; D gene: .; J gene: TRBJ1-3
CDR3 protein: CASSPGDRSSYNEQFF; V gene: TRBV11-2; D gene: .; J gene: TRBJ2-1
CDR3 protein: CASSYTLETEAFF; V gene: TRBV6-5; D gene: .; J gene: TRBJ1-1
CDR3 protein: CASSPGTSGGAINEQFF; V gene: TRBV9; D gene: TRBD2; J gene: TRBJ2-1
CDR3 protein: CASSLVGTGGVHEQYF; V gene: TRBV5-1; D gene: TRBD1; J gene: TRBJ2-7
CDR3 protein: CASSTGTSPKQYF; V gene: TRBV5-1; D gene: .; J gene: TRBJ2-7
CDR3 protein: CASSSPAGRTEAFF; V gene: TRBV28; D gene: .; J gene: TRBJ1-1
CDR3 protein: CASERGSGANVLTF; V gene: TRBV5-1; D gene: .; J gene: TRBJ2-6
CDR3 protein: CASSGGLAGDNEQFF; V gene: TRBV7-6; D gene: TRBD2; J gene: TRBJ2-1
CDR3 protein: CASSPHPPGQSSYEQYF; V gene: TRBV19; D gene: TRBD1; J gene: TRBJ2-7
CDR3 protein: CASSLRVTAPNYGYTF; V gene: TRBV7-2; D gene: .; J gene: TRBJ1-2
CDR3 protein: CASSSGSEQFF; V gene: TRBV7-3; D gene: .; J gene: TRBJ2-1
CDR3 protein: CASSLGIGESYEQYF; V gene: TRBV4-2; D gene: .; J gene: TRBJ2-7
CDR3 protein: CASSAGQAGQGTQYF; V gene: TRBV2; D gene: TRBD1; J gene: TRBJ2-5
CDR3 protein: CASSLASSVGYTF; V gene: TRBV5-1; D gene: .; J gene: TRBJ1-2
CDR3 protein: CASSLNRNYGYTF; V gene: TRBV11-1; D gene: .; J gene: TRBJ1-2
CDR3 protein: CASSLEGTGGREQYF; V gene: TRBV5-1; D gene: TRBD1; J gene: TRBJ2-7
CDR3 protein: CASSHSSGDPSYEQYF; V gene: TRBV27; D gene: TRBD2; J gene: TRBJ2-7
CDR3 protein: CATSSGSRTGDTQYF; V gene: TRBV28; D gene: TRBD1; J gene: TRBJ2-3
CDR3 protein: CASSPVRGSYEQYF; V gene: TRBV18; D gene: TRBD1; J gene: TRBJ2-7
CDR3 protein: CASSYSVSIEQFF; V gene: TRBV6-6; D gene: .; J gene: TRBJ2-1